One and the same sample provided the 27 T cell receptor beta chains below, sequenced in a study of cytomegalovirus exposure and HLA in healthy donors. The PCR ran on 60 Vbeta and 13 Jbeta primers. The repertoire was sequenced with immunoSEQ multiplex PCR; TCRdb's copy has only in-frame clones and lacks some. The data show around 230,000 clones, 82% seen once. The sample comprised PBMCs. The receptors were sampled from a man aged 40-50 years in good health and CMV-seropositive.

The V and J genes are TRBV15 and TRBJ1-2, with 9 bases that match TRBD1. Germline V gene sequence: CDR1 LNHNV, CDR2 YYDKDF (reference sequence). Unmatched junction bases numbered 7, after V lost 3 bases and J lost 5 bases. The CDR3 has 15 residues. This CDR3 reads CATSSVGQGYYGYTF. The CDR3, as DNA: TGTGCCACCAGCAGCGTGGGACAGGGCTATTATGGCTACACCTTC.

This clone was observed a few times. V gene TRBV11-2 combines with J gene TRBJ2-1, with 7 nucleotides matching TRBD2. There are 15 residues in the CDR3. CDR1 is SGHAT and CDR2 is FQNNGV in the germline V gene. The V segment lost 1 base and the J segment 8 bases; nucleotides outside the gene matches: 8. This CDR3 is CASSLVGGSSHEQFF. Here the CDR3 DNA reads TGTGCCAGCAGCTTAGTCGGCGGGAGTAGTCATGAGCAGTTCTTC.

The rearrangement uses TRBV30 and TRBJ2-5, with 11 bases aligning to TRBD2. The J call may be mistaken, given a closer DNA end match to TRBJ2-7. CDR3 length equals 15 residues. Germline-derived CDR1 and CDR2 are GTSNPN and SVGIG (reference sequence). The CDR3 protein is CAWRPSGRNSYEQYF. In DNA, the CDR3 is TGTGCCTGGAGGCCTAGCGGGAGGAACTCCTACGAGCAGTACTTC.

This clone appeared once. The genes are TRBV5-1 and TRBJ1-5; the match to TRBD1 covers 10 bases. The CDR3 totals 16 residues. Per the germline V gene, CDR1 is SGHRS and CDR2 is YFSETQ. V lost 3 bases to trimming and J lost 3 bases; unmatched junction nucleotides: 6. CDR3 sequence reads: CASSSGTGVSNQPQHF. In nucleotides, the CDR3 is TGCGCCAGCAGCTCTGGGACAGGGGTTTCCAATCAGCCCCAGCATTTT.

The chain uses TRBV30 and TRBJ2-7; maybe TRBD1 (6 bases). Looked up from germline, CDR1 is GTSNPN and CDR2 is SVGIG (reference sequence). CDR3 length equals 13 residues. The germline V and J ends were trimmed by 5 bases and 6 bases, with 17 bases remaining between them. The CDR3 nucleotides read TGTGCCTGGGCCCAAGCTGGGGGCAGCGAGCAGTACGTC. It is translated as CAWAQAGGSEQYV.

The chain has TRBV19 and TRBJ1-1, with 7 bases fitting TRBD1. Unmatched junction bases numbered 7, after V lost 5 bases and J lost 1 base. The CDR3 covers 15 residues. CDR1 is LNHDA, CDR2 SQIVND, per germline (reference sequence). This CDR3 is CASSSQTGRNTEAFF. The CDR3, as DNA: TGTGCCAGTAGTTCACAGACAGGGCGGAACACTGAAGCTTTCTTT. The whole variable domain, remainder taken from reference TRBV19 and TRBJ1-1, is DGGITQSPKYLFRKEGQNVTLSCEQNLNHDAMYWYRQDPGQGLRLIYYSQIVNDFQKGDIAEGYSVSREKKESFPLTVTSAQKNPTAFYLCASSSQTGRNTEAFFGQGTRLTVV.

This chain joins TRBV9 and TRBJ2-7, with a tentative D call TRBD1 (6 bases). The CDR3 loop spans 14 amino acids. Trimming pared 0 bases from V and 1 base from J, leaving 8 bases between. Germline CDR1 is SGDLS and CDR2 is YYNGEE. The CDR3 here is CASSVETGSYEQYF. DNA for the CDR3: TGTGCCAGCAGCGTAGAAACAGGGTCCTACGAGCAGTACTTC.

The sample holds a few counts of this clone. The J gene is TRBJ1-1, the V gene TRBV27; perhaps TRBD1 as D (6 bases). The CDR3 spans 15 residues. Per germline, CDR1 MNHEY and CDR2 SMNVEV (reference sequence). V was pared by 6 bases and J by 3 bases, with 17 bases between. This chain's CDR3 is CASRHRVTEDTEAFF. In DNA, the CDR3 is TGTGCCAGCAGACACAGGGTTACGGAGGACACTGAAGCTTTCTTT.

The CDR3 is CASSSGAGNEKLFF. The CDR3 bases are TGTGCCAGCAGCTCCGGGGCGGGAAATGAAAAACTGTTTTTT. The chain is built from TRBV7-9 and TRBJ1-4; possibly TRBD1 for D (5 bases). Trimming left V 4 bases short and J 5 bases short, with 11 bases between. The CDR3 is made up of 14 amino acids. Germline V gene data show CDR1 as SEHNR and CDR2 as FQNEAQ (reference sequence). Full variable domain (remainder filled in from reference TRBV7-9 and TRBJ1-4): DTGVSQNPRHKITKRGQNVTFRCDPISEHNRLYWYRQTLGQGPEFLTYFQNEAQLEKSRLLSDRFSAERPKGSFSTLEIQRTEQGDSAMYLCASSSGAGNEKLFFGSGTQLSVL.

The table lists this clone with a few counts. CDR3 residues: CASNRGQGPYNEQFF. CDR3 DNA: TGCGCCAGCAACCGAGGGCAGGGGCCCTACAATGAGCAGTTCTTC. The genes are TRBV10-1 and TRBJ2-1, with D perhaps matching TRBD1 (6 bases). Trimming cost V 7 bases and J 2 bases, with 15 bases left between them. There are 15 residues in the CDR3. Per germline, CDR1 WNHNN and CDR2 SYGVQD (reference sequence).

The J gene is TRBJ2-1, the V gene TRBV7-9, with D perhaps matching TRBD1 (5 bases). Trimming removed 5 bases from V and 4 bases from J, with 21 bases in between. Germline loops: CDR1 SEHNR, CDR2 FQNEAQ (reference sequence). The CDR3 covers 17 residues. For the CDR3, the DNA is TGTGCCAGCAGCCCTGTTTCCAGACCAAGGACATACAATGAGCAGTTCTTC. Translating gives CASSPVSRPRTYNEQFF.

This clone appeared a few times. J is TRBJ2-3 and V is TRBV5-4; 7 bases fit TRBD2. The V segment lost 1 base and the J segment 0 bases; nucleotides outside the gene matches: 2. CDR1 is SGHNT and CDR2 is YYREEE in the germline V gene (reference sequence). The CDR3 is 15 amino acids. In DNA form, the CDR3 reads TGTGCCAGCAGCTTGCCCGGGAGGAGCACAGATACGCAGTATTTT. Amino acids: CASSLPGRSTDTQYF.

CDR3 nucleotides: TGTGCCAGCAGCTACCAGACAGGCCCAAACCTGAACACTGAAGCTTTCTTT. Translating it yields CASSYQTGPNLNTEAFF. The rearrangement uses TRBV7-2 and TRBJ1-1, with D maybe TRBD1 (6 bases). This CDR3 is built from 17 residues. CDR1 and CDR2 (germline): SGHTA, FQGNSA. V shed 4 bases and J shed 0 bases, with 18 bases lying between them.

The CDR3 bases are TGTGCCAGCAGCTCTAGGGGTGCAACTAATGAAAAACTGTTTTTT. It encodes CASSSRGATNEKLFF. V gene TRBV7-9 combines with J gene TRBJ1-4; D possibly corresponds to TRBD1 (5 bases). Trimming took off 4 bases at V and 0 bases at J, with 9 bases between the two ends. In germline, CDR1 is SEHNR, CDR2 FQNEAQ (reference sequence). CDR3 size: 15 residues. The whole variable domain, remainder taken from reference TRBV7-9 and TRBJ1-4, is DTGVSQNPRHKITKRGQNVTFRCDPISEHNRLYWYRQTLGQGPEFLTYFQNEAQLEKSRLLSDRFSAERPKGSFSTLEIQRTEQGDSAMYLCASSSRGATNEKLFFGSGTQLSVL.

V is TRBV4-2 and J is TRBJ2-7; 7 bases fit TRBD2. With 0 bases clipped from V and 4 bases from J, the junction kept 9 bases outside the gene matches. The CDR3 sequence is 16 residues long. CDR1 and CDR2 (germline): LGHNA, YNFKEQ. DNA of the CDR3: TGTGCCAGCAGCCAAGATGGAAGCGGGAACTCTTACGAGCAGTACTTC. Translating gives CASSQDGSGNSYEQYF.

This rearrangement joins TRBV27 to TRBJ2-3; 9 nucleotides align to TRBD2. Per the germline V gene, CDR1 is MNHEY and CDR2 is SMNVEV (reference sequence). Trimming took 3 bases from V and 3 from J; bases not matched to a gene: 7. The CDR3 has 16 amino acids. CDR3 nucleotides: TGTGCCAGCAGTTTCTACGGACTAGCGTTAACAGATACGCAGTATTTT. This encodes CASSFYGLALTDTQYF.

As DNA, the CDR3 is TGTGCCTGGAGTGCTCCCGGGGAGCTGTTTTTT. Its protein is CAWSAPGELFF. The chain uses TRBV30 and TRBJ2-2; D ambiguous. Deletions cut 1 base from V and 6 bases from J, with 3 bases between. The CDR3 sequence is 11 residues long. Per germline, CDR1 GTSNPN and CDR2 SVGIG (reference sequence).

The chain carries TRBV5-4 and TRBJ2-2; 7 bases match TRBD1. The V segment lost 3 bases and the J segment 6 bases; nucleotides outside the gene matches: 2. This CDR3 spans 13 amino acids. The germline gives CDR1 SGHNT, CDR2 YYREEE (reference sequence). CDR3 DNA sequence: TGTGCCAGCAGCTCACAGGGGCCCGGGGAGCTGTTTTTT. Encoded protein: CASSSQGPGELFF. Complete variable domain (other parts from reference TRBV5-4 and TRBJ2-2): ETGVTQSPTHLIKTRGQQVTLRCSSQSGHNTVSWYQQALGQGPQFIFQYYREEENGRGNFPPRFSGLQFPNYSSELNVNALELDDSALYLCASSSQGPGELFFGEGSRLTVL.

This clone was observed once. V is TRBV28 and J is TRBJ2-7; 7 positions match TRBD1. From germline, CDR1 is MDHEN and CDR2 SYDVKM. With 5 bases clipped from V and 2 bases from J, the junction kept 6 bases outside the gene matches. CDR3 length: 14 amino acids. Here the CDR3 reads CASSRQGDTYEQYV. In DNA, the CDR3 is TGTGCCAGCAGTCGGCAGGGGGACACCTACGAGCAGTACGTC.

The rearrangement links TRBV30 to TRBJ2-2, with 8 bases that match TRBD2. The CDR3 is 16 residues long. Per germline, CDR1 GTSNPN and CDR2 SVGIG (reference sequence). V shed 4 bases, J shed 4 bases, and the junction held 11 bases outside the gene matches. The CDR3 here is CAWTAWAGGPTGELFF. CDR3 bases: TGTGCCTGGACCGCGTGGGCGGGAGGTCCCACCGGGGAGCTGTTTTTT.

The chain links TRBV10-2 to TRBJ2-3; 8 bases are shared with TRBD2. The V and J ends lost 7 bases and 0 bases, in that order; junction bases with no gene match: 3. There are 14 residues in the CDR3. The germline CDR1 and CDR2 sequences are WSHSY and SAAADI. CDR3 residues: CASISGSSTDTQYF. Here the CDR3 DNA reads TGCGCCAGCATAAGCGGGAGTAGCACAGATACGCAGTATTTT.

The chain is built from TRBV5-1 and TRBJ1-1; D might be TRBD1 (6 bases). Germline V lookup: CDR1 SGHRS, CDR2 YFSETQ. V was cut by 0 bases and J by 0 bases, with 12 bases left in between. CDR3 length: 16 residues. In DNA form, the CDR3 reads TGCGCCAGCAGCTTGGCCGGGACATTAATGAACACTGAAGCTTTCTTT. Amino acid sequence: CASSLAGTLMNTEAFF.

J is TRBJ2-5 and V is TRBV5-1, with a possible D match to TRBD1 (5 bases). This CDR3 has 15 residues. Germline values: CDR1 SGHRS, CDR2 YFSETQ. The V end was cut by 0 bases, the J end by 5 bases, with 14 bases between. The CDR3: CASSLGTGGGETQYF. CDR3 nucleotides: TGCGCCAGCAGCTTGGGTACAGGCGGTGGGGAGACCCAGTACTTC. Full variable domain (missing parts from reference TRBV5-1 and TRBJ2-5): KAGVTQTPRYLIKTRGQQVTLSCSPISGHRSVSWYQQTPGQGLQFLFEYFSETQRNKGNFPGRFSGRQFSNSRSEMNVSTLELGDSALYLCASSLGTGGGETQYFGPGTRLLVL.

The V gene is TRBV18, the J gene TRBJ2-5; 10 nucleotides align to TRBD2. The V and J ends lost 11 bases and 4 bases, in that order; junction bases with no gene match: 7. The germline V gene has CDR1 KGHSH and CDR2 LQKENI. The CDR3 loop spans 13 amino acids. The CDR3 loop reads CAAASGRTETQYF. DNA of the CDR3: TGTGCCGCGGCTAGCGGGAGAACAGAGACCCAGTACTTC.

The rearrangement joins TRBV7-8 to TRBJ2-7; 7 bases line up with TRBD1. Germline loops: CDR1 SGHVS, CDR2 FQNEAQ. After removal of 5 bases from V and 4 bases from J, the junction contained 11 bases not matched to a gene. The CDR3 consists of 15 residues. CDR3 in DNA: TGTGCCAGCAGCGCCCCACAGGGGTTTTCATACGAGCAGTACTTC. Protein sequence: CASSAPQGFSYEQYF.

The chain is built from TRBV19 and TRBJ2-6; D unresolved. Looked up from germline, CDR1 is LNHDA and CDR2 is SQIVND (reference sequence). The CDR3 has 14 residues. V shed 3 bases and J shed 0 bases, with 3 bases lying between them. CDR3 sequence (DNA): TGTGCCAGTAGTATTTACTCTGGGGCCAACGTCCTGACTTTC. Its protein is CASSIYSGANVLTF.

The rearrangement joins TRBV29-1 to TRBJ2-3; 8 bases match TRBD1. Losses at the gene ends were 5 bases for V and 0 bases for J; bases not matched to a gene: 1. The length of the CDR3 is 13 residues. The germline CDR1 and CDR2 sequences are SQVTM and ANQGSEA. The CDR3, as DNA: TGCAGCGTTTGGACAGGGAGCACAGATACGCAGTATTTT. Amino acids: CSVWTGSTDTQYF.